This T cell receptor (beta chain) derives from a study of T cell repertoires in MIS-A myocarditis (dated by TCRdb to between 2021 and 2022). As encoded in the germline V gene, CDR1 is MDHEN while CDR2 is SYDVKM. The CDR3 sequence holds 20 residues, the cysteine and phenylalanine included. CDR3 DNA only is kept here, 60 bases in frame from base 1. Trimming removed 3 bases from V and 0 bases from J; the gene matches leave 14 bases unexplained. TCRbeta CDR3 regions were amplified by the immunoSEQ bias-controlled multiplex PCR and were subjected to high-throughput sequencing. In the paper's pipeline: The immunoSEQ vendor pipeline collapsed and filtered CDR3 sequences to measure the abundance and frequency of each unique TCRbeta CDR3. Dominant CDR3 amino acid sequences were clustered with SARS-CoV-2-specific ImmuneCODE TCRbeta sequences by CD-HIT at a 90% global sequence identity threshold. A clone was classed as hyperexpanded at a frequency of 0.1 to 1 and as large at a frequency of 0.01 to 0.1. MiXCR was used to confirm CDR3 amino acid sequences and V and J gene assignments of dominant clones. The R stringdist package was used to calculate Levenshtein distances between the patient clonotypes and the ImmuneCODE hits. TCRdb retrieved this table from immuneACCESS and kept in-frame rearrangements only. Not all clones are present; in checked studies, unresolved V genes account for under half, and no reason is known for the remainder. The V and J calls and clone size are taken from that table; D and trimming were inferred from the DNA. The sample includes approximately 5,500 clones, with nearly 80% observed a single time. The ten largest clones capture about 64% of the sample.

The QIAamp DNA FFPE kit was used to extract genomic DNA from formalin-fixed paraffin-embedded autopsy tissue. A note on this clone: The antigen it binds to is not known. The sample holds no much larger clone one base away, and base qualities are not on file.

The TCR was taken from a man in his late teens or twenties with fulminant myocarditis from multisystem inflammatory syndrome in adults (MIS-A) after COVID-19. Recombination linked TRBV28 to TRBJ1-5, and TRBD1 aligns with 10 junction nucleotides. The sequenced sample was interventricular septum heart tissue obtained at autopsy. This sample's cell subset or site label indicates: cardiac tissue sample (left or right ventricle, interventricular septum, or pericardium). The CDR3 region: CASSFGWTGGGLYSNQPQHF. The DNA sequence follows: TGTGCCAGCAGTTTTGGGTGGACAGGGGGTGGCCTCTATAGCAATCAGCCCCAGCATTTT.